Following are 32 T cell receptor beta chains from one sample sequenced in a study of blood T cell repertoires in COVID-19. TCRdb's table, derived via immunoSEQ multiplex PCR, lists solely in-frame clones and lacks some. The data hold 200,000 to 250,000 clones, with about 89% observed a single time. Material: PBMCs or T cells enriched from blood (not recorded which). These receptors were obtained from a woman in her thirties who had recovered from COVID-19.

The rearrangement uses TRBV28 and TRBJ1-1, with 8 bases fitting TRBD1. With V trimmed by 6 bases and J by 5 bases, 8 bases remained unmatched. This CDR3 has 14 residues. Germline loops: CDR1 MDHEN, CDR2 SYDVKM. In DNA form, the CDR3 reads TGTGCCAGCAGCTTTGGCAGGGGGCAAACTGAAGCTTTCTTT. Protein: CASSFGRGQTEAFF.

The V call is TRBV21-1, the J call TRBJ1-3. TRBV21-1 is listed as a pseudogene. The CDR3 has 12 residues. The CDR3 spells CASSPRGNTIYF. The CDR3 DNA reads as TGTGCCAGCAGCCCCCGGGGAAACACCATATATTTT.

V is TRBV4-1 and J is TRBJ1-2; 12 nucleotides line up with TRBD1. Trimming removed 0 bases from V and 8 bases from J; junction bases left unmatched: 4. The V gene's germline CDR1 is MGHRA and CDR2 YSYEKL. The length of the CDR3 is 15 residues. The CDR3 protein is CASSQEGQGAGGYTF. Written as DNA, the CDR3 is TGCGCCAGCAGCCAAGAGGGACAGGGGGCAGGGGGCTACACCTTC.

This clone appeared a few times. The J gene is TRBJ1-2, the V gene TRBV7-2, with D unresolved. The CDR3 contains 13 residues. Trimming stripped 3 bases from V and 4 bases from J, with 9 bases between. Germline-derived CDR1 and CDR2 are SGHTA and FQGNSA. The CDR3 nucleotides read TGTGCCAGCAGCTTTGAGGAGGCCTATGGCTACACCTTC. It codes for CASSFEEAYGYTF.

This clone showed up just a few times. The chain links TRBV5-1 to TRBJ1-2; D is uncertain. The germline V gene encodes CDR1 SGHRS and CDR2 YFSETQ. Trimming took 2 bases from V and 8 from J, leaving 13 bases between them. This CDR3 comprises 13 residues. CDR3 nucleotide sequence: TGCGCCAGCAGCTTAGCCGGAGGGTTAGGCTACACCTTC. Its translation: CASSLAGGLGYTF.

The CDR3 nucleotides read TGTGCCTGGAACCCCACTGAGGTGGCCGGGGAGCTGTTTTTT. This translates into CAWNPTEVAGELFF. The V and J genes are TRBV30 and TRBJ2-2; D unresolved. Germline loops: CDR1 GTSNPN, CDR2 SVGIG (reference sequence). CDR3 length: 14 residues. The ends were cut back, 4 bases at V and 6 bases at J, with 15 bases in the middle.

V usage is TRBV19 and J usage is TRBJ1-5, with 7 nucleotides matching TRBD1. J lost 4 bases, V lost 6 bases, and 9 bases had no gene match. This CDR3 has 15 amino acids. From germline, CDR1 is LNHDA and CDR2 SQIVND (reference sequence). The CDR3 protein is CASRPGGQTNQPQHF. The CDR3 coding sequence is TGTGCCAGTAGACCTGGGGGACAGACTAATCAGCCCCAGCATTTT.

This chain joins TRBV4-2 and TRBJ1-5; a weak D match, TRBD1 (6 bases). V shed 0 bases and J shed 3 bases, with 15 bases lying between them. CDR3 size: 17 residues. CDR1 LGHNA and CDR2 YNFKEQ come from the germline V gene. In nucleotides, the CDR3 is TGTGCCAGCAGCCAAGAAATAGGGACAATCTTCAATCAGCCCCAGCATTTT. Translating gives CASSQEIGTIFNQPQHF.

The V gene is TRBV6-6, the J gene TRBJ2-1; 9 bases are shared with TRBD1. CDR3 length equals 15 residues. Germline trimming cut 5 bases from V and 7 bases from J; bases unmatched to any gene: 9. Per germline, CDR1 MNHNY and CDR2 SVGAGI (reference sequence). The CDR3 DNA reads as TGTGCCAGCAGTATAGACAGGGGGTTTGCGAATGAGCAGTTCTTC. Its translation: CASSIDRGFANEQFF.

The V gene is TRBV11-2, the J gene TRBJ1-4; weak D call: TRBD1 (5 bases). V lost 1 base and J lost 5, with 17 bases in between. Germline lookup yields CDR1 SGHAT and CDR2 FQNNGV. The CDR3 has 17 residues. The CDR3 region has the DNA TGTGCCAGCAGCTTAGCTCCGTTGGGGCGGAGCAATGAAAAACTGTTTTTT. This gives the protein CASSLAPLGRSNEKLFF.

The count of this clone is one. CDR3 sequence reads: CASSSVLTGELFF. For the CDR3, the DNA is TGTGCCAGCAGTTCGGTACTCACCGGGGAGCTGTTTTTT. The V gene is TRBV12-3 or TRBV12-4, the J gene TRBJ2-2; D not resolved. V was pared by 4 bases and J by 4 bases, with 7 bases between. CDR3 size: 13 residues.

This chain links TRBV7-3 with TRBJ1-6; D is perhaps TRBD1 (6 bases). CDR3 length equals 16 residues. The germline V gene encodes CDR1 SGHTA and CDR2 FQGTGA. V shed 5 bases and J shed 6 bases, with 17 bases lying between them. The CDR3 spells CASSPNGGATNSPLHF. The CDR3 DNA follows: TGTGCCAGCAGCCCGAATGGGGGGGCGACTAATTCACCCCTCCACTTT.

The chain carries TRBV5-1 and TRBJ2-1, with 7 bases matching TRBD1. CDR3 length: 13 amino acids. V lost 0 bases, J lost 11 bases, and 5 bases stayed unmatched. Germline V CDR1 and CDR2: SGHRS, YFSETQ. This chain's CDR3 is CASSLDRGRQQFF. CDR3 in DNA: TGCGCCAGCAGCTTGGACAGGGGCCGCCAGCAGTTCTTC.

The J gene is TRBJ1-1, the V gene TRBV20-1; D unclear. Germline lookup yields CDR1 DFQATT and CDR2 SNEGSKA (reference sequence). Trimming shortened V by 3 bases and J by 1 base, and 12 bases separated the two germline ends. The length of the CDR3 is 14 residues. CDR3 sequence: CSASPLPGNTEAFF. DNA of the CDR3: TGCAGTGCTAGTCCATTGCCCGGGAACACTGAAGCTTTCTTT.

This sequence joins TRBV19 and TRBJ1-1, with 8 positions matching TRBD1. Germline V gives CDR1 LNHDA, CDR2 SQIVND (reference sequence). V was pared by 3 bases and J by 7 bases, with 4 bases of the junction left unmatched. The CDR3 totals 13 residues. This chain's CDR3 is CASSMDRDIEAFF. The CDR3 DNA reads TGTGCCAGTAGTATGGACAGGGATATTGAAGCTTTCTTT.

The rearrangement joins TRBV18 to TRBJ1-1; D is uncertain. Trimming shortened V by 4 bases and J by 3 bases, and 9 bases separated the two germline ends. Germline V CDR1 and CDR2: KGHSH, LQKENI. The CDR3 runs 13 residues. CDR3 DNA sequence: TGTGCCAGCTCACGAGCGGTCGACACTGAAGCTTTCTTT. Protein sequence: CASSRAVDTEAFF.

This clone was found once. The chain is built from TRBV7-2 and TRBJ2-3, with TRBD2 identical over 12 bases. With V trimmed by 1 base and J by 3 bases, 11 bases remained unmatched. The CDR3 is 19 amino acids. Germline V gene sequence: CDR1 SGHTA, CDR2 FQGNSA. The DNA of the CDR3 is TGTGCCAGCAGCTTAGACCCTCCGACTAGCGGGAGAGTAACAGATACGCAGTATTTT. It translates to CASSLDPPTSGRVTDTQYF.

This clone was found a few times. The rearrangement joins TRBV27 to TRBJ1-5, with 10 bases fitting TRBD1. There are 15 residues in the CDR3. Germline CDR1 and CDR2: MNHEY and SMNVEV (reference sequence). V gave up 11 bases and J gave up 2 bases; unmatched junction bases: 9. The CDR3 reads CAAGTGVIGNQPQHF. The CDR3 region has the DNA TGTGCCGCCGGGACAGGGGTTATAGGCAATCAGCCCCAGCATTTT.

The CDR3 DNA follows: TGTGCCAGCTCACCCTGGACAGGGACGAATTCACCCCTCCACTTT. Translation: CASSPWTGTNSPLHF. V gene TRBV18 combines with J gene TRBJ1-6; TRBD1 matches 8 bases. The trim removed 3 bases at V and 7 bases at J, leaving 5 bases unmatched. The CDR3 has 15 residues. Germline V gives CDR1 KGHSH, CDR2 LQKENI. Based on the CDR3 plus reference TRBV18 and TRBJ1-6, the full variable domain is NAGVMQNPRHLVRRRGQEARLRCSPMKGHSHVYWYRQLPEEGLKFMVYLQKENIIDESGMPKERFSAEFPKEGPSILRIQQVVRGDSAAYFCASSPWTGTNSPLHFGNGTRLTVT.

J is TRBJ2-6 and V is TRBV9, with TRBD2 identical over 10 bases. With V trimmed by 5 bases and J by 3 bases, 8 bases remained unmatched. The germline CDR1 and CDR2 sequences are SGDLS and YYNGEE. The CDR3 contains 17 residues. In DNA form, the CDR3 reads TGTGCCAGCAGTGCACCGCTAGCGGGAGTTGGGGCCAACGTCCTGACTTTC. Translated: CASSAPLAGVGANVLTF.

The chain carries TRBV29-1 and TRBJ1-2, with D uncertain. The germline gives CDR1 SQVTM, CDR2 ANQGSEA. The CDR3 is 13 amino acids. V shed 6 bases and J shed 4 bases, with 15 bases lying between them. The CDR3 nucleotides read TGCAGCGTGACGGGAGCATGGGGCTATGGCTACACCTTC. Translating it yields CSVTGAWGYGYTF.

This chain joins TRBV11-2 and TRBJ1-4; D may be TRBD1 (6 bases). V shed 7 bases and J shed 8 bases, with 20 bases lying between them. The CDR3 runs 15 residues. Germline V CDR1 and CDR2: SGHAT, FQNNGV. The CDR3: CASTKGGGRSEKLFF. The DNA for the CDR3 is TGTGCCAGCACCAAAGGGGGGGGTAGAAGCGAAAAACTGTTTTTT.

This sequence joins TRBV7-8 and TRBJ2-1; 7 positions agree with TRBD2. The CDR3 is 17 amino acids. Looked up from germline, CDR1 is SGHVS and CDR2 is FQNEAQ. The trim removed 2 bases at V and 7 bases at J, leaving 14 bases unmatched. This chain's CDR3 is CASSLPRNGQGGNEQFF. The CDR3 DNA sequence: TGTGCCAGCAGCTTACCCCGGAATGGGCAGGGAGGGAATGAGCAGTTCTTC.

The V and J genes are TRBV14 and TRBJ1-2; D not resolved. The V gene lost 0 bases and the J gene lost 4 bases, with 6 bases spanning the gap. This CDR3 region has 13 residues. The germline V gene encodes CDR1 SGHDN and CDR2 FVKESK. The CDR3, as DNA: TGTGCCAGCAGCCAAGAGCTTAGCTATGGCTACACCTTC. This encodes CASSQELSYGYTF. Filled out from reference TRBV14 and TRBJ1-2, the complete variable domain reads EAGVTQFPSHSVIEKGQTVTLRCDPISGHDNLYWYRRVMGKEIKFLLHFVKESKQDESGMPNNRFLAERTGGTYSTLKVQPAELEDSGVYFCASSQELSYGYTFGSGTRLTVV.

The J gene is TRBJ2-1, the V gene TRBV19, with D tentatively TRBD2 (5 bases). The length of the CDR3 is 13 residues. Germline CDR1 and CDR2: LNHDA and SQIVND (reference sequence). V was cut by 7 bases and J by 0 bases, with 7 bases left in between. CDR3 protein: CASMGASYNEQFF. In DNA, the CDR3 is TGTGCCAGTATGGGAGCCTCCTACAATGAGCAGTTCTTC.

CDR3 amino acids: CASSQRGGRTRVNTGELFF. CDR3 nucleotide sequence: TGTGCCAGCAGCCAACGAGGGGGACGGACCCGCGTAAACACCGGGGAGCTGTTTTTT. This chain connects TRBV14 to TRBJ2-2; perhaps TRBD1 as D (6 bases). The germline V and J ends were trimmed by 2 bases and 2 bases, with 21 bases remaining between them. This CDR3 is 19 amino acids long. CDR1 and CDR2 from the germline V gene are SGHDN and FVKESK.

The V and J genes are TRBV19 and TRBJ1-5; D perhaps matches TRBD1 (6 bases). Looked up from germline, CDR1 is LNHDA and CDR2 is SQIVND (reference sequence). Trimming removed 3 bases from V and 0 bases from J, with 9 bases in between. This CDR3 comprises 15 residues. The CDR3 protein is CASSIPGVSNQPQHF. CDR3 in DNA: TGTGCCAGTAGTATTCCAGGGGTTAGCAATCAGCCCCAGCATTTT. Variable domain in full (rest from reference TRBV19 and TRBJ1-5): DGGITQSPKYLFRKEGQNVTLSCEQNLNHDAMYWYRQDPGQGLRLIYYSQIVNDFQKGDIAEGYSVSREKKESFPLTVTSAQKNPTAFYLCASSIPGVSNQPQHFGDGTRLSIL.

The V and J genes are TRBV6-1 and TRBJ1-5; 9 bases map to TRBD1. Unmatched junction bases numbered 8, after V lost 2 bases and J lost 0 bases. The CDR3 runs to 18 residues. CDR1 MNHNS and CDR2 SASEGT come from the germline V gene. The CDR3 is CASSEMIQGAYSNQPQHF. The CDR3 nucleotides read TGTGCCAGCAGTGAAATGATACAGGGGGCCTATAGCAATCAGCCCCAGCATTTT.

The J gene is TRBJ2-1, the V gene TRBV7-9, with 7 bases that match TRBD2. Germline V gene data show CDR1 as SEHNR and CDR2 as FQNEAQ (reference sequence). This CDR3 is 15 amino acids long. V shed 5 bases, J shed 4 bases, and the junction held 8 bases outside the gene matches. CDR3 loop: CASSPRLAPYNEQFF. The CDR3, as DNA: TGTGCCAGCAGCCCCAGACTAGCCCCATACAATGAGCAGTTCTTC.

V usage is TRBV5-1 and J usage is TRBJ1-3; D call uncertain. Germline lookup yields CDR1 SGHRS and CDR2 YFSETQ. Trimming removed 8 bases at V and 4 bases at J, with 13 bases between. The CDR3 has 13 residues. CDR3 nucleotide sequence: TGCGCCAGTAAGCCGGAGGAAGGAAACACCATATATTTT. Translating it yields CASKPEEGNTIYF.

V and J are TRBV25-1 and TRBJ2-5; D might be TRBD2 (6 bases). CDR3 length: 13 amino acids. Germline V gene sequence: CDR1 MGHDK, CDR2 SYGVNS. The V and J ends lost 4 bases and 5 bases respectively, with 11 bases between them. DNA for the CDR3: TGTGCCAGCAGTGGGTCAGGGAGGGAGACCCAGTACTTC. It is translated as CASSGSGRETQYF. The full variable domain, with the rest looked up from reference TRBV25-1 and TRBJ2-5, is EADIYQTPRYLVIGTGKKITLECSQTMGHDKMYWYQQDPGMELHLIHYSYGVNSTEKGDLSSESTVSRIRTEHFPLTLESARPSHTSQYLCASSGSGRETQYFGPGTRLLVL.

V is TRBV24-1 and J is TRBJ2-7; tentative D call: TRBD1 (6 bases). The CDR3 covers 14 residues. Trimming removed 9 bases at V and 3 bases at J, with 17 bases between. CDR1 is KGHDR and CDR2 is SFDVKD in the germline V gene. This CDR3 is CATEGGVDSYEQYF. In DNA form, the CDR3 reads TGTGCCACCGAAGGGGGAGTCGATAGCTACGAGCAGTACTTC.